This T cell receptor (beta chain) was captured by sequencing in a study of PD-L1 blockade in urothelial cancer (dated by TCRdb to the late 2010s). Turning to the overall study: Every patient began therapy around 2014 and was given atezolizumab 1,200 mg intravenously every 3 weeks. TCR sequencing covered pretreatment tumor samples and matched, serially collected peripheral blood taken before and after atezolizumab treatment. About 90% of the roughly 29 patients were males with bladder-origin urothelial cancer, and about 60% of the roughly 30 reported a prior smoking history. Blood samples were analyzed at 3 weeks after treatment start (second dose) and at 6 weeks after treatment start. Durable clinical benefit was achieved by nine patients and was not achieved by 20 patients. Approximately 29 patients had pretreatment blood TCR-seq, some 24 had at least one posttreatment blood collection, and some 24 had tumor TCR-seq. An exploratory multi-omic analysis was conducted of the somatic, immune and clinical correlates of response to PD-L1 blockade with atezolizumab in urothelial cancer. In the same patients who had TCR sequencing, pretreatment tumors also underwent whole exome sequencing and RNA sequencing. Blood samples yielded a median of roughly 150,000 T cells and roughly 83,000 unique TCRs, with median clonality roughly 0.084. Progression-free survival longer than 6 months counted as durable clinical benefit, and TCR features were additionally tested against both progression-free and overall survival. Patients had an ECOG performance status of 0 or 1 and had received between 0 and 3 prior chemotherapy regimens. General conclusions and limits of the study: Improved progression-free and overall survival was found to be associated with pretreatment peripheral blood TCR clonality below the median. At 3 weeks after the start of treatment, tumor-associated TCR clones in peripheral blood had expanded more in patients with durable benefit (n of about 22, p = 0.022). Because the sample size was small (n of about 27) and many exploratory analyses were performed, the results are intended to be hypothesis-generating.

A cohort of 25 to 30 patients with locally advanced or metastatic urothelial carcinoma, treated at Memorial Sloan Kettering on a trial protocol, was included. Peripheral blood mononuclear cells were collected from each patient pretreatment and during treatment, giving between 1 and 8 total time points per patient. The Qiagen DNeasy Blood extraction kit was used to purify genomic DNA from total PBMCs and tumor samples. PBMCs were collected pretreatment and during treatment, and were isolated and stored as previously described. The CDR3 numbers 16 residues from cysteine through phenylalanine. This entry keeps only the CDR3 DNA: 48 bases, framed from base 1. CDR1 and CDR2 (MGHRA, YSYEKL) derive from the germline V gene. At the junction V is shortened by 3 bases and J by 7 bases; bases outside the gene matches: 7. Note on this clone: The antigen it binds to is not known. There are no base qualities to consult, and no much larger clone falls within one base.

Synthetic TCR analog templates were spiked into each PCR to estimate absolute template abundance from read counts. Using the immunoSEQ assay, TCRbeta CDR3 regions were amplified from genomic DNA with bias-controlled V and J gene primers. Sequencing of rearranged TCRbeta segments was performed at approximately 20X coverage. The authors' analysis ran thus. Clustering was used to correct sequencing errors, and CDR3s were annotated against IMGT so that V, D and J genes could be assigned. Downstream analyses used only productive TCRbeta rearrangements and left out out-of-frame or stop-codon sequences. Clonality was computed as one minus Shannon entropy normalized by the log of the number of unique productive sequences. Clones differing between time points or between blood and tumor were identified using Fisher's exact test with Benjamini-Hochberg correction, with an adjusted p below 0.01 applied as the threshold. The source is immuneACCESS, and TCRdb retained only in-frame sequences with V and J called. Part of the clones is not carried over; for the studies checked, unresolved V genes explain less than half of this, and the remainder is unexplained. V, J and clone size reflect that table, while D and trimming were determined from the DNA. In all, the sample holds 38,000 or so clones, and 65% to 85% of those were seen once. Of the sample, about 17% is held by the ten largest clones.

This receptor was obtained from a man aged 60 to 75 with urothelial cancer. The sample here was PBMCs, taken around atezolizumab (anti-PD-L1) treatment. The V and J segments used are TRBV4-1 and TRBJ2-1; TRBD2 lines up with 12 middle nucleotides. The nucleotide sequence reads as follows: TGCGCCAGCAGCCACCTAGCGGGAGGGCCAGGTAATGAGCAGTTCTTC. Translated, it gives CASSHLAGGPGNEQFF.